One and the same sample provided the 19 T cell receptor beta chains below, sequenced in a study of T cell changes during pregnancy in multiple sclerosis. Assay used: immunoSEQ multiplex PCR; TCRdb lists only in-frame clones, some missing. The sample lists approximately 100,000 clones, 94% occurring once. The sequencing here drew on peripheral blood, taken before pregnancy. The source of these receptors is a female donor with multiple sclerosis, enrolled in a pregnancy study.

This clone was seen many times. The chain joins TRBV4-2 to TRBJ2-1; 9 nucleotides match TRBD2. The CDR3 sequence is 17 residues long. CDR1 and CDR2 (germline): LGHNA, YNFKEQ. Unmatched junction bases numbered 3, after V lost 0 bases and J lost 0 bases. The CDR3 reads CASSQDFSGSSYNEQFF. The CDR3 DNA reads as TGTGCCAGCAGCCAAGATTTTAGCGGGAGCTCCTACAATGAGCAGTTCTTC.

The gene calls are TRBV7-8 and TRBJ2-5; 9 bases agree with TRBD2. J was trimmed by 5 bases and V by 5 bases; bases with no gene match: 9. From germline, CDR1 is SGHVS and CDR2 FQNEAQ. The CDR3 runs to 15 residues. In DNA form, the CDR3 reads TGTGCCAGCAGCCCGCGGGGGGGAAGGACGGAGACCCAGTACTTC. As protein: CASSPRGGRTETQYF.

The rearrangement links TRBV28 to TRBJ1-1; maybe TRBD1 (5 bases). Per the germline V gene, CDR1 is MDHEN and CDR2 is SYDVKM. Deletions cut 3 bases from V and 4 bases from J, with 12 bases between. The CDR3 is 14 amino acids. In DNA form, the CDR3 reads TGTGCCAGCAGTTTCCAGGGCCCGACCACTGAAGCTTTCTTT. Residues: CASSFQGPTTEAFF.

This rearrangement joins TRBV27 to TRBJ1-2, with 8 positions matching TRBD1. In germline, CDR1 is MNHEY, CDR2 SMNVEV (reference sequence). The CDR3 contains 14 residues. Trimming took 3 bases from V and 4 from J; bases not matched to a gene: 4. CDR3 residues: CASSLGTGGYGYTF. CDR3 DNA sequence: TGTGCCAGCAGTTTGGGAACAGGGGGCTATGGCTACACCTTC.

The chain is built from TRBV19 and TRBJ2-7; TRBD1 agrees at 7 bases. The length of the CDR3 is 14 residues. Germline V CDR1 and CDR2: LNHDA, SQIVND (reference sequence). The V and J ends lost 6 bases and 2 bases, in that order; junction bases with no gene match: 7. The DNA for the CDR3 is TGTGCCAGTAGCCCAGACAGGGTTACCTACGAGCAGTACTTC. Its protein is CASSPDRVTYEQYF.

This clone occurred once. The V and J genes are TRBV28 and TRBJ1-2; D possibly corresponds to TRBD1 (6 bases). The V end lost 7 bases, the J end lost 7 bases, and 10 bases lay between the germline ends. The CDR3 runs to 11 residues. Germline V CDR1 and CDR2: MDHEN, SYDVKM. The CDR3 spells CASNRGGGYTF. CDR3 coding DNA: TGTGCCAGCAATCGAGGGGGTGGCTACACCTTC.

This rearrangement joins TRBV28 to TRBJ2-7, with 10 bases fitting TRBD2. The CDR3 consists of 15 residues. The trim removed 10 bases at V and 2 bases at J, leaving 11 bases unmatched. Germline CDR1 reads MDHEN; CDR2 reads SYDVKM. Here the CDR3 DNA reads TGTGCCACCCCCTTGGCCGGGACTAGCGCCTACGAGCAGTACTTC. Translation: CATPLAGTSAYEQYF.

The chain employs TRBV19 and TRBJ2-7; 7 nucleotides line up with TRBD1. V lost 5 bases and J lost 2; bases outside the gene matches: 6. The CDR3 consists of 14 residues. Germline-derived CDR1 and CDR2 are LNHDA and SQIVND (reference sequence). The CDR3, as DNA: TGTGCCAGTAGTCCGGGGACAGCCGCCTACGAGCAGTACTTC. Amino acids: CASSPGTAAYEQYF.

Concerning this clone itself: Different DNA sequences within this sample yield the same CDR3. This sequence joins TRBV19 and TRBJ1-1; D uncertain. The CDR3 length is 13 residues. The germline V and J ends were trimmed by 3 bases and 1 base, with 6 bases remaining between them. Germline V CDR1 and CDR2: LNHDA, SQIVND (reference sequence). The chain's CDR3 is CASSISGNTEAFF. The CDR3 nucleotides read TGTGCCAGTAGTATCTCAGGGAACACTGAAGCTTTCTTT.

The chain links TRBV9 to TRBJ2-3; TRBD1 might be the D (5 bases). This CDR3 region has 14 residues. Germline assignment: CDR1 SGDLS and CDR2 YYNGEE. The V end was cut by 1 base, the J end by 5 bases, with 11 bases between. The CDR3 DNA is TGTGCCAGCAGCGTACGCCAGGGTAAAGATACGCAGTATTTT. As protein: CASSVRQGKDTQYF.

The rearrangement joins TRBV4-1 to TRBJ1-2, with D possibly being TRBD1 (6 bases). Germline CDR1 is MGHRA and CDR2 is YSYEKL. This CDR3 is built from 17 residues. V shed 6 bases and J shed 0 bases, with 20 bases lying between them. The CDR3: CASSNPQGSRTNYGYTF. The CDR3 nucleotides read TGCGCCAGCAGTAACCCTCAGGGGAGTAGGACTAACTATGGCTACACCTTC.

The chain carries TRBV4-1 and TRBJ2-7; D call uncertain. Per germline, CDR1 MGHRA and CDR2 YSYEKL. The CDR3 sequence is 13 residues long. The V end was cut by 2 bases, the J end by 3 bases, with 8 bases between. The CDR3 reads CASSQILFYEQYF. CDR3 DNA sequence: TGCGCCAGCAGCCAAATACTTTTCTACGAGCAGTACTTC.

This rearrangement joins TRBV5-6 to TRBJ2-1; 13 bases align to TRBD2. Germline trimming cut 4 bases from V and 8 bases from J; bases unmatched to any gene: 6. CDR1 and CDR2 (germline): SGHDT, YYEEEE. This CDR3 region has 15 residues. This chain's CDR3 is CASSLWTSGSDEQFF. In DNA, the CDR3 is TGTGCCAGCAGCCTCTGGACTAGCGGGAGTGATGAGCAGTTCTTC.

The chain links TRBV5-1 to TRBJ2-3, with 10 bases matching TRBD2. The CDR3 is made up of 16 amino acids. V lost 2 bases, J lost 2 bases, and 5 bases stayed unmatched. CDR1 is SGHRS and CDR2 is YFSETQ in the germline V gene. This chain's CDR3 is CASSFKTSGFTDTQYF. The CDR3 DNA is TGCGCCAGCAGCTTTAAGACTAGCGGGTTCACAGATACGCAGTATTTT.

CDR3 loop: CASSSLAQETQYF. The CDR3, as DNA: TGTGCCAGCAGCTCTCTAGCCCAAGAGACCCAGTACTTC. This chain uses TRBV2 with TRBJ2-5, with TRBD2 as a possible D gene (5 bases). Germline CDR1 reads SNHLY; CDR2 reads FYNNEI. The germline V and J ends were trimmed by 6 bases and 1 base, with 9 bases remaining between them. The CDR3 has 13 residues.

The V call is TRBV15, the J call TRBJ2-1; D unresolved. Trimming removed 0 bases at V and 7 bases at J, with 16 bases between. Germline-derived CDR1 and CDR2 are LNHNV and YYDKDF (reference sequence). This CDR3 has 16 amino acids. The CDR3 DNA sequence: TGTGCCACCAGCAGAGATCGCGGCCGAGGAAATAATGAGCAGTTCTTC. This codes for CATSRDRGRGNNEQFF.

This clone has only one observation. The gene calls are TRBV29-1 and TRBJ1-2; D gene unclear. Trimming stripped 5 bases from V and 0 bases from J, with 7 bases between. Germline V gives CDR1 SQVTM, CDR2 ANQGSEA. The CDR3 totals 12 residues. The CDR3 coding sequence is TGCAGCGTTAGAGAAACTAACTATGGCTACACCTTC. It specifies CSVRETNYGYTF. Drawing the rest from reference TRBV29-1 and TRBJ1-2, the complete variable domain is SAVISQKPSRDICQRGTSLTIQCQVDSQVTMMFWYRQQPGQSLTLIATANQGSEATYESGFVIDKFPISRPNLTFSTLTVSNMSPEDSSIYLCSVRETNYGYTFGSGTRLTVV.

The genes are TRBV18 and TRBJ2-3; 7 bases are shared with TRBD1. The CDR3 extends over 16 amino acids. The trim removed 3 bases at V and 1 base at J, leaving 7 bases unmatched. Germline values: CDR1 KGHSH, CDR2 LQKENI. CDR3 DNA sequence: TGTGCCAGCTCACCCCAACAGGGGTTGGGCACAGATACGCAGTATTTT. Protein: CASSPQQGLGTDTQYF.

This chain joins TRBV5-6 and TRBJ1-1; D is undetermined. Germline V gene sequence: CDR1 SGHDT, CDR2 YYEEEE. The V end was cut by 0 bases, the J end by 11 bases, with 14 bases between. CDR3 length equals 13 residues. The CDR3, as DNA: TGTGCCAGCAGCTTGGGACTCGGAGGGATGGCTTTCTTT. It codes for CASSLGLGGMAFF. Full variable domain (outside the CDR3, taken from reference TRBV5-6 and TRBJ1-1): DAGVTQSPTHLIKTRGQQVTLRCSPKSGHDTVSWYQQALGQGPQFIFQYYEEEERQRGNFPDRFSGHQFPNYSSELNVNALLLGDSALYLCASSLGLGGMAFFGQGTRLTVV.